One sample yielded the 18 T cell receptor beta chains listed below, sequenced in a study of STAT5B mutations in CD4+ large granular lymphocyte leukemia. TCRdb keeps only in-frame clones here, not all; method: immunoSEQ multiplex PCR. The sample holds more than 35,000 clones, roughly 85% seen once. The sample was CD4+ T cells from blood buffy coats. The receptor set was obtained from a human donor in good health.

V gene TRBV7-9 combines with J gene TRBJ2-7; TRBD2 matches 13 bases. The V and J ends lost 3 bases and 7 bases, in that order; junction bases with no gene match: 6. CDR1 is SEHNR and CDR2 is FQNEAQ in the germline V gene (reference sequence). This CDR3 comprises 15 residues. Here the CDR3 reads CASSFRTSGGGEQYF. In DNA, the CDR3 is TGTGCCAGCAGCTTTCGGACTAGCGGGGGTGGAGAGCAGTACTTC.

The chain joins TRBV28 to TRBJ2-7, with TRBD1 matching over 10 bases. Germline CDR1 and CDR2: MDHEN and SYDVKM. V shed 3 bases, J shed 5 bases, and the junction held 7 bases outside the gene matches. The CDR3 is 15 amino acids. CDR3 residues: CASSLAGTGAHEQYF. The CDR3 DNA reads TGTGCCAGCAGTTTGGCCGGGACAGGGGCACACGAGCAGTACTTC. Using reference TRBV28 and TRBJ2-7 for the parts outside the CDR3, the full variable domain is DVKVTQSSRYLVKRTGEKVFLECVQDMDHENMFWYRQDPGLGLRLIYFSYDVKMKEKGDIPEGYSVSREKKERFSLILESASTNQTSMYLCASSLAGTGAHEQYFGPGTRLTVT.

The chain recombines TRBV29-1 with TRBJ1-1; 8 bases map to TRBD1. Germline V gene sequence: CDR1 SQVTM, CDR2 ANQGSEA. CDR3 length equals 13 residues. With V trimmed by 5 bases and J by 2 bases, 4 bases remained unmatched. In nucleotides, the CDR3 is TGCAGCGTTTTCGGACAGGGAAACACTGAAGCTTTCTTT. Protein: CSVFGQGNTEAFF.

The J gene is TRBJ1-1, the V gene TRBV6-5, with D unresolved. Germline V gene sequence: CDR1 MNHEY, CDR2 SVGAGI. V lost 5 bases to trimming and J lost 7 bases, with 11 bases between them. The CDR3 contains 12 residues. CDR3 region: CASSRADHEAFF. The CDR3, as DNA: TGTGCCAGCAGTAGGGCGGACCATGAAGCTTTCTTT.

The chain combines TRBV6-5 with TRBJ2-3, with 7 bases fitting TRBD1. This CDR3 spans 14 amino acids. Losses at the gene ends were 10 bases for V and 0 bases for J; bases not matched to a gene: 7. Germline values: CDR1 MNHEY, CDR2 SVGAGI. The CDR3 DNA reads TGTGCCATCCGACCGGGACAGAGCACAGATACGCAGTATTTT. It translates to CAIRPGQSTDTQYF.

This clone is a singleton in its sample. The chain combines TRBV11-3 with TRBJ2-7, with no clear D. V was pared by 3 bases and J by 4 bases, with 13 bases between. The CDR3 consists of 14 residues. Germline V gene sequence: CDR1 SGHNT, CDR2 YENEEA. The CDR3 protein is CASSFRLSAYEQYF. The DNA of the CDR3 is TGTGCCAGCAGCTTCAGGCTTTCCGCATACGAGCAGTACTTC.

The chain couples TRBV5-1 to TRBJ2-2, with D uncertain. The CDR3 runs to 14 residues. Trimming took off 6 bases at V and 2 bases at J, with 11 bases between the two ends. The germline V gene has CDR1 SGHRS and CDR2 YFSETQ. The CDR3 here is CASKIATNTGELFF. DNA for the CDR3: TGCGCCAGCAAAATCGCAACCAACACCGGGGAGCTGTTTTTT.

This clone was counted only a few times. In DNA form, the CDR3 reads TGTGCCAGCAGCTTAATGGGACAGGGGTTGAATGAGCAGTTCTTC. Its translation: CASSLMGQGLNEQFF. The chain is built from TRBV7-3 and TRBJ2-1; 10 nucleotides agree with TRBD1. This CDR3 has 15 residues. Unmatched junction bases numbered 4, after V lost 1 base and J lost 7 bases. Germline V gene sequence: CDR1 SGHTA, CDR2 FQGTGA.

The V and J genes are TRBV19 and TRBJ1-1; TRBD1 matches at 7 bases. In germline, CDR1 is LNHDA, CDR2 SQIVND (reference sequence). CDR3 length: 14 residues. Trimming took 3 bases from V and 5 from J; bases not matched to a gene: 6. CDR3 region: CASSIDRVQTEAFF. The CDR3 DNA sequence: TGTGCCAGTAGTATCGACAGGGTGCAAACTGAAGCTTTCTTT.

The V call is TRBV30, the J call TRBJ1-6, with D perhaps matching TRBD1 (5 bases). V was pared by 1 base and J by 8 bases, with 9 bases between. Germline assignment: CDR1 GTSNPN and CDR2 SVGIG (reference sequence). The CDR3 length is 13 residues. The CDR3: CAWSGTRDSPLHF. The CDR3 DNA reads as TGTGCCTGGAGTGGGACACGAGATTCACCCCTCCACTTT.

The chain is built from TRBV7-2 and TRBJ2-7; TRBD2 is a possible D gene (6 bases). V shed 4 bases and J shed 8 bases, with 18 bases lying between them. Germline assignment: CDR1 SGHTA and CDR2 FQGNSA. This CDR3 is built from 14 residues. CDR3 nucleotides: TGTGCCAGCAGCTCTCCTGGGACGGACTATAAGCAGTACTTC. Residues: CASSSPGTDYKQYF. Full variable domain (rest looked up from reference TRBV7-2 and TRBJ2-7): GAGVSQSPSNKVTEKGKDVELRCDPISGHTALYWYRQSLGQGLEFLIYFQGNSAPDKSGLPSDRFSAERTGGSVSTLTIQRTQQEDSAVYLCASSSPGTDYKQYFGPGTRLTVT.

This chain links TRBV30 with TRBJ2-1; 7 nucleotides agree with TRBD2. The trim removed 3 bases at V and 5 bases at J, leaving 13 bases unmatched. Germline V gene data show CDR1 as GTSNPN and CDR2 as SVGIG (reference sequence). The CDR3 runs 16 residues. The chain's CDR3 is CAWRRQTSFVHNEQFF. In DNA form, the CDR3 reads TGTGCCTGGAGACGACAGACTAGCTTCGTTCACAATGAGCAGTTCTTC.

The chain couples TRBV10-3 to TRBJ1-5; D is perhaps TRBD1 (6 bases). Germline V gene sequence: CDR1 ENHRY, CDR2 SYGVKD. The CDR3 has 15 amino acids. Trimming removed 0 bases at V and 7 bases at J, with 13 bases between. The CDR3 is CAISESGGGEQPQHF. CDR3 DNA sequence: TGTGCCATCAGTGAGTCGGGAGGGGGTGAGCAGCCCCAGCATTTT.

The rearrangement joins TRBV29-1 to TRBJ1-5; 10 nucleotides match TRBD1. Germline V lookup: CDR1 SQVTM, CDR2 ANQGSEA. CDR3 length: 16 amino acids. With 6 bases clipped from V and 2 bases from J, the junction kept 10 bases outside the gene matches. CDR3 protein: CSVSGTGDVGNQPQHF. In nucleotides, the CDR3 is TGCAGCGTCTCCGGGACAGGGGACGTAGGCAATCAGCCCCAGCATTTT. The full variable domain, in which reference TRBV29-1 and TRBJ1-5 provide the parts outside the CDR3, is SAVISQKPSRDICQRGTSLTIQCQVDSQVTMMFWYRQQPGQSLTLIATANQGSEATYESGFVIDKFPISRPNLTFSTLTVSNMSPEDSSIYLCSVSGTGDVGNQPQHFGDGTRLSIL.

The rearrangement links TRBV23-1 to TRBJ2-7; the D gene could be TRBD1 or TRBD2 (5 bases each). TRBV23-1 counts as an open reading frame of uncertain function. V was trimmed by 3 bases and J by 0 bases, leaving 21 bases between them. CDR3 length: 18 amino acids. Written as DNA, the CDR3 is TGCGCCAGCAGTCACCGGGACCGCGAACACTTTTTCTCCTACGAGCAGTACTTC. It translates to CASSHRDREHFFSYEQYF.

The chain links TRBV11-2 to TRBJ2-7; TRBD2 aligns across 11 bases. V was clipped by 3 bases and J by 3 bases; unmatched bases: 4. The CDR3 contains 15 residues. Germline V gene data show CDR1 as SGHAT and CDR2 as FQNNGV. CDR3 region: CASSLAGTSGYEQYF. As DNA, the CDR3 is TGTGCCAGCAGCTTGGCCGGGACTAGCGGCTACGAGCAGTACTTC.

This sequence joins TRBV5-5 and TRBJ1-3; D remains ambiguous. CDR1 and CDR2 (germline): SGHKS, YYEKEE (reference sequence). Trimming took off 2 bases at V and 0 bases at J, with 9 bases between the two ends. This CDR3 comprises 15 residues. The CDR3 nucleotides read TGTGCCAGCAGCTTATTAGCCAGCTCTGGAAACACCATATATTTT. This sequence encodes CASSLLASSGNTIYF.

The chain links TRBV9 to TRBJ1-1, with D possibly TRBD1 on 6 matching bases. CDR1 is SGDLS and CDR2 is YYNGEE in the germline V gene. The ends were cut back, 0 bases at V and 5 bases at J, with 14 bases in the middle. The CDR3 spans 15 residues. This CDR3 is CASSVARDTMTEAFF. The CDR3 DNA follows: TGTGCCAGCAGCGTAGCTCGGGACACAATGACTGAAGCTTTCTTT. The complete variable domain, with remaining parts taken from reference TRBV9 and TRBJ1-1, reads DSGVTQTPKHLITATGQRVTLRCSPRSGDLSVYWYQQSLDQGLQFLIQYYNGEERAKGNILERFSAQQFPDLHSELNLSSLELGDSALYFCASSVARDTMTEAFFGQGTRLTVV.